The sample holds many counts of the clone carrying this T cell receptor (beta chain). Researchers amplified the TCR beta CDR3 regions from RNA transcripts. The study used the HTBI primer set for a first-round RT-PCR of the TCR CDR3. TCRdb re-called the multiplex PCR reads through MiXCR, storing one row per CDR3 protein. The data show around 260,000 distinct CDR3 sequences, with under 30% seen just once and about a quarter held by the top ten. This specimen comes from a study of T cells in Graves' hyperthyroidism and ophthalmopathy. V was cut by 5 bases and J by 0 bases, with 20 bases left in between. Per the germline V gene, CDR1 is MNHNY and CDR2 is SVGAGI (reference sequence). CDR3 length: 18 residues.

Sequenced: blood. The chain couples TRBV6-6 to TRBJ1-5; TRBD1 might be the D (6 bases). This sequence originates from a man aged 40-49 years with Graves' hyperthyroidism that later progressed to Graves' ophthalmopathy. The CDR3 DNA follows: TGTGCCAGCAGTCCCCAACCACCGGGACACCCTAGCAATCAGCCCCAGCATTTT. Protein product: CASSPQPPGHPSNQPQHF.